The 11 T cell receptor beta chains below come from one sample, sequenced in a study of T-cell memory formation after mild COVID-19. Each CDR3 protein gets one entry after TCRdb re-called the 5' RACE reads with MiXCR. The sample lists about 470,000 distinct CDR3 sequences, about 18% occurring once. Sequencing used PBMCs or a T cell subset sorted from them (not recorded which). All receptors come from an adult woman who had mild COVID-19 (a few samples of this study predate the infection). Cell type and time point are not known.

This clonotype was picked up a small number of times. The rearrangement links TRBV9 to TRBJ2-2; D is unresolved. Germline CDR1 and CDR2: SGDLS and YYNGEE. The CDR3 extends over 17 amino acids. With 4 bases removed from V and 0 bases from J, the gap between germline ends came to 16 bases. The CDR3 DNA follows: TGTGCCAGCAGCACTCCTCGGAGAAATGCGAACACCGGGGAGCTGTTTTTT. Protein product: CASSTPRRNANTGELFF.

This clonotype was observed at least ten times. This chain uses TRBV29-1 with TRBJ2-7, with TRBD1 identical over 9 bases. This CDR3 spans 13 amino acids. V was pared by 6 bases and J by 1 base, with 4 bases of the junction left unmatched. CDR1 is SQVTM and CDR2 is ANQGSEA in the germline V gene. CDR3 amino acids: CSVPGQGSYEQYF. The CDR3 nucleotides read TGCAGCGTCCCGGGACAGGGATCCTACGAGCAGTACTTC.

The chain carries TRBV20-1 and TRBJ1-6, with D perhaps TRBD1 (5 bases). With 1 base removed from V and 7 bases from J, the gap between germline ends came to 8 bases. The CDR3 covers 13 residues. Germline V gene sequence: CDR1 DFQATT, CDR2 SNEGSKA (reference sequence). The chain's CDR3 is CSARVGGNSPLHF. As DNA, the CDR3 is TGCAGTGCTAGAGTGGGGGGAAATTCACCCCTCCACTTT.

This sequence joins TRBV24-1 and TRBJ2-7; TRBD1 is a possible D gene (6 bases). The CDR3 runs 15 residues. Germline CDR1 is KGHDR and CDR2 is SFDVKD. The V end lost 3 bases, the J end lost 6 bases, and 17 bases lay between the germline ends. The CDR3, as DNA: TGTGCCACCAGTGATCCCAGGGGTACCGCTAGCGAGCAGTACTTC. Its translation: CATSDPRGTASEQYF.

The gene calls are TRBV7-9 and TRBJ2-3; no reliable D call. V was cut by 10 bases and J by 2 bases, with 10 bases left in between. This CDR3 comprises 12 residues. CDR1 is SEHNR, CDR2 FQNEAQ, per germline (reference sequence). The CDR3 loop reads CATTIYTDTQYF. In nucleotides, the CDR3 is TGTGCCACGACGATTTACACAGATACGCAGTATTTT.

The chain couples TRBV10-3 to TRBJ1-1; weak D call: TRBD1 (5 bases). Trimming removed 10 bases at V and 1 base at J, with 10 bases between. Looked up from germline, CDR1 is ENHRY and CDR2 is SYGVKD. CDR3 size: 12 residues. Written as DNA, the CDR3 is TGTGCCACTGGGGGGTGGAACACTGAAGCTTTCTTT. It yields the protein CATGGWNTEAFF.

This clonotype has a handful of counts. The rearrangement joins TRBV20-1 to TRBJ2-3; weak D call: TRBD2 (5 bases). CDR3 length: 14 amino acids. Trimming shortened V by 7 bases and J by 1 base, and 15 bases separated the two germline ends. Per the germline V gene, CDR1 is DFQATT and CDR2 is SNEGSKA (reference sequence). The CDR3 nucleotides read TGCAGTGTTCCGAAAAGCGGTCGCACAGATACGCAGTATTTT. Protein product: CSVPKSGRTDTQYF.

This clonotype was recorded a few times. The V gene is TRBV5-1, the J gene TRBJ2-3; 9 bases are shared with TRBD2. Per germline, CDR1 SGHRS and CDR2 YFSETQ. V lost 0 bases to trimming and J lost 4 bases; unmatched junction nucleotides: 9. The CDR3 has 17 residues. The CDR3 DNA is TGCGCCAGCAGCTTGGGATTTAGCGGGAGCCCATCAGATACGCAGTATTTT. Translating it yields CASSLGFSGSPSDTQYF.

This clonotype was counted a few times. This chain connects TRBV5-8 to TRBJ1-3, with TRBD1 identical over 8 bases. The V and J ends lost 8 bases and 2 bases, in that order; junction bases with no gene match: 9. This CDR3 contains 15 residues. Looked up from germline, CDR1 is SGHTS and CDR2 is YDEGEE. The CDR3 sequence: CASMTGVITGNTIYF. Written as DNA, the CDR3 is TGTGCCAGTATGACAGGGGTGATAACTGGAAACACCATATATTTT.

This clonotype was observed a few times. This chain joins TRBV6-1 and TRBJ1-5; 12 bases are a match to TRBD1. After removal of 1 base from V and 4 bases from J, the junction contained 8 bases not matched to a gene. Germline CDR1 MNHNS, CDR2 SASEGT. The length of the CDR3 is 18 residues. CDR3 nucleotides: TGTGCCAGCAGTGAAGGAGGGGACAGGGGGCTTTTAAATCAGCCCCAGCATTTT. As protein: CASSEGGDRGLLNQPQHF.

This clonotype has a handful of counts. V and J are TRBV20-1 and TRBJ1-4, with 9 positions matching TRBD1. Trimming at V came to 0 bases and at J to 6 bases, leaving 5 bases not matched to a gene. The CDR3 sequence is 15 residues long. Germline V lookup: CDR1 DFQATT, CDR2 SNEGSKA (reference sequence). CDR3 DNA sequence: TGCAGTGCTAGAGAGCTCCGGGACAGGGATGAAAAACTGTTTTTT. It specifies CSARELRDRDEKLFF.